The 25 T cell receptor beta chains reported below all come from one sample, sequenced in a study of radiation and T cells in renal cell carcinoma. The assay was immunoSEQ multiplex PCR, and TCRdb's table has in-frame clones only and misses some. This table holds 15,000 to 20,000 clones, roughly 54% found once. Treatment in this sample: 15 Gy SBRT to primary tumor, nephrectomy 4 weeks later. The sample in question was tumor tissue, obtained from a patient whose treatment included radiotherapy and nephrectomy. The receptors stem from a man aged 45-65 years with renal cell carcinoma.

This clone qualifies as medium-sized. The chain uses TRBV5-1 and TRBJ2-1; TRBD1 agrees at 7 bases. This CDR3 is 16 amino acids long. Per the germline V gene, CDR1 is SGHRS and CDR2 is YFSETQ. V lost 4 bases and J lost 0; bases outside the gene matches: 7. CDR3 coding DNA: TGCGCCAGCAGCATACCCGGGACAGTCTCCTACAATGAGCAGTTCTTC. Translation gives CASSIPGTVSYNEQFF.

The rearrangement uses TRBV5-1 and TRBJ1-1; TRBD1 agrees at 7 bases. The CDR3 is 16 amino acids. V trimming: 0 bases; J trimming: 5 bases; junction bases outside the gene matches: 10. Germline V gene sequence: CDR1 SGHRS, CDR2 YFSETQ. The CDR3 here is CASSLEGGLGVTEAFF. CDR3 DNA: TGCGCCAGCAGCTTGGAAGGGGGCCTGGGGGTTACTGAAGCTTTCTTT.

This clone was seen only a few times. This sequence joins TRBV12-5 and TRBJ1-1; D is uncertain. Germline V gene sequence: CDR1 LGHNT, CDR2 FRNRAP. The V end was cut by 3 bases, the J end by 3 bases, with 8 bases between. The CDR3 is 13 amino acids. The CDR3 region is CASGLMSYTEAFF. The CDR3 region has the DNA TGTGCTAGTGGTTTAATGTCCTACACTGAAGCTTTCTTT.

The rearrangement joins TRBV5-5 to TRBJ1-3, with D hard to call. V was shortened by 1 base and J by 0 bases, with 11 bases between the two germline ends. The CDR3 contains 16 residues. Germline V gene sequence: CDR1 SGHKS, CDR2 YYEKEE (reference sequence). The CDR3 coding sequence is TGTGCCAGCAGCTTGCTGAGGGATTCCTCTGGAAACACCATATATTTT. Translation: CASSLLRDSSGNTIYF.

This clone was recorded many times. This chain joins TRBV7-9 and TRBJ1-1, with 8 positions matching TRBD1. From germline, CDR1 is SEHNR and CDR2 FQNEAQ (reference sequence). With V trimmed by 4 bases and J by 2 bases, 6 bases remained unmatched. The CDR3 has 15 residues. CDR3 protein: CASSYRTGGNTEAFF. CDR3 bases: TGTGCCAGCAGCTATCGAACAGGGGGTAACACTGAAGCTTTCTTT.

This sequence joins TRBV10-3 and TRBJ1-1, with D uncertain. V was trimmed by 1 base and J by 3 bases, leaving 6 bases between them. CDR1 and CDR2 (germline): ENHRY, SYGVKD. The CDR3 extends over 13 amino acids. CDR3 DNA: TGTGCCATCAGTGAGTGGGAACACACTGAAGCTTTCTTT. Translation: CAISEWEHTEAFF.

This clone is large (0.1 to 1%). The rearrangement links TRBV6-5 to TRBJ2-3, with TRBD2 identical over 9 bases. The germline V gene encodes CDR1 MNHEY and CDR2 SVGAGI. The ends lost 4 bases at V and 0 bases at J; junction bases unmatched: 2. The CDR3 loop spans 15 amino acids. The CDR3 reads CASSFAGGSTDTQYF. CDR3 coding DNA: TGTGCCAGCAGTTTTGCGGGGGGGAGCACAGATACGCAGTATTTT.

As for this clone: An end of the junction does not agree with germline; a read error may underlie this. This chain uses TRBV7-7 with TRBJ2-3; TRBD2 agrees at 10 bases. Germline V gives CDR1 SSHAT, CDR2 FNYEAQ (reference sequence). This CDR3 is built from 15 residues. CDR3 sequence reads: CASSPSGGGTDTQYF. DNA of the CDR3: TGTGCTAGCAGCCCCAGCGGGGGGGGCACAGATACGCAGTATTTT.

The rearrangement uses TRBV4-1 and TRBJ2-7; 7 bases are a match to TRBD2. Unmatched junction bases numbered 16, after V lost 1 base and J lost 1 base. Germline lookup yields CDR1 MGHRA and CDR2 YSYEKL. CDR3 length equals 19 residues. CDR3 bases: TGCGCCAGCAGCCAAGCGATAATCTTAGGGCGGGAGTTATCCTACGAGCAGTACTTC. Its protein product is CASSQAIILGRELSYEQYF.

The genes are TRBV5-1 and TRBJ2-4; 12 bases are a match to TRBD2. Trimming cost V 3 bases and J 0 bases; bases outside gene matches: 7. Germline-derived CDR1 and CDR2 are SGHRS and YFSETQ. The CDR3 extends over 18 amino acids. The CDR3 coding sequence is TGCGCCAGCAGCTGGACTAGCGGGGCCTACTTAGCCAAAAACATTCAGTACTTC. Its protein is CASSWTSGAYLAKNIQYF.

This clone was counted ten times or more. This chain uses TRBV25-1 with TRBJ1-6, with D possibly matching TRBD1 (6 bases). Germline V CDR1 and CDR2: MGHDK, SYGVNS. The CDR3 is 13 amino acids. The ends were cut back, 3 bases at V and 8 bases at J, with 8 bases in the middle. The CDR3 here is CASSDRGDSPLHF. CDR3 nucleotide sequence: TGTGCCAGCAGTGATAGGGGGGATTCACCCCTCCACTTT. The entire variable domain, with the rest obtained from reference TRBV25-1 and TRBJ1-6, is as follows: EADIYQTPRYLVIGTGKKITLECSQTMGHDKMYWYQQDPGMELHLIHYSYGVNSTEKGDLSSESTVSRIRTEHFPLTLESARPSHTSQYLCASSDRGDSPLHFGNGTRLTVT.

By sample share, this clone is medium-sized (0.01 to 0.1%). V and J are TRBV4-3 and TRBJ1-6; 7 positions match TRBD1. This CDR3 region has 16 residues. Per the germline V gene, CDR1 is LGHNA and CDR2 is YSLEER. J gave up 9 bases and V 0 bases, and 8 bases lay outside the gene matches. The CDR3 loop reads CASSQETRQGVSPLHF. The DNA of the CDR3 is TGCGCCAGCAGCCAAGAAACTCGACAGGGTGTTTCACCCCTCCACTTT.

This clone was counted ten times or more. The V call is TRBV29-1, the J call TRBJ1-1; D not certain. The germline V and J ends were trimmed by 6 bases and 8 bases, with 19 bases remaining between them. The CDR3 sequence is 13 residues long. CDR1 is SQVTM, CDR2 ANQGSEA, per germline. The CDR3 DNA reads TGCAGCGTGGGTTGGTCGGGGTTGACGGAAGCTTTCTTT. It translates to CSVGWSGLTEAFF.

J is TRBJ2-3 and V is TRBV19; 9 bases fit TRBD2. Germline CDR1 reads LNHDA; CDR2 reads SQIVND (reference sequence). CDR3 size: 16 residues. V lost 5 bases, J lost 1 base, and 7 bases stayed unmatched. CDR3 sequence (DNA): TGTGCCAGTAGTCCGACTCGACTAGCGGGCACAGATACGCAGTATTTT. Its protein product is CASSPTRLAGTDTQYF.

The CDR3 protein is CAISGAGPDSGNTIYF. Written as DNA, the CDR3 is TGTGCCATCAGTGGCGCAGGGCCCGACTCTGGAAACACCATATATTTT. The chain has TRBV10-3 and TRBJ1-3, with TRBD1 as a possible D gene (5 bases). This CDR3 comprises 16 residues. The V gene's germline CDR1 is ENHRY and CDR2 SYGVKD. V was cut by 4 bases and J by 0 bases, with 13 bases left in between.

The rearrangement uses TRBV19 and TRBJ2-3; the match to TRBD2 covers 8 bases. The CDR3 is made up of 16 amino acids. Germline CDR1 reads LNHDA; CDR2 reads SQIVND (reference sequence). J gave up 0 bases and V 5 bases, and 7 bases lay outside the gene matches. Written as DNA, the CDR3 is TGTGCCAGTAGTCCGGGGGGGAGCTTTAGCACAGATACGCAGTATTTT. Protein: CASSPGGSFSTDTQYF.

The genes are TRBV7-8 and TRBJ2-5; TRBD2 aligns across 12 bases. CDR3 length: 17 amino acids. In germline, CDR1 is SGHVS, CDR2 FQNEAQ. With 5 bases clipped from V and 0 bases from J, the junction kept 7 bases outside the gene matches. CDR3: CASSLNGLAGNQETQYF. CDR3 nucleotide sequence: TGTGCCAGCAGCCTGAATGGACTAGCGGGAAACCAAGAGACCCAGTACTTC. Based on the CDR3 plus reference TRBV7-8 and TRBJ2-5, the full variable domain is GAGVSQSPRYKVAKRGQDVALRCDPISGHVSLFWYQQALGQGPEFLTYFQNEAQLDKSGLPSDRFFAERPEGSVSTLKIQRTQQEDSAVYLCASSLNGLAGNQETQYFGPGTRLLVL.

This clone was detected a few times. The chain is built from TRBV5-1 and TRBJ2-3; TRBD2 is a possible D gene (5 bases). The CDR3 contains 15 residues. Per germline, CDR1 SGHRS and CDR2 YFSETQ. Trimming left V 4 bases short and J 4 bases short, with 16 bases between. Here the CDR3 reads CASSAQDPGADTQYF. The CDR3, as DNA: TGCGCCAGCAGCGCCCAGGACCCCGGGGCAGATACGCAGTATTTT.

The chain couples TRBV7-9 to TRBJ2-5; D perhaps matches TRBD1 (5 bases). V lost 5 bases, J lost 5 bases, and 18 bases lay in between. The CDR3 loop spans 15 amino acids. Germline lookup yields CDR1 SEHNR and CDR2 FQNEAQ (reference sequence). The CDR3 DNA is TGTGCCAGCAGCCCCTATATAGGGGTTACGGAGACCCAGTACTTC. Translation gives CASSPYIGVTETQYF.

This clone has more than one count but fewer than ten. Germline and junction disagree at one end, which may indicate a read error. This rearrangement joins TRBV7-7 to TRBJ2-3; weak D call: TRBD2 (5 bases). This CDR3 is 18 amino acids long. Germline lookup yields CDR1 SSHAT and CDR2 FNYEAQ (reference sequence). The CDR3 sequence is CASSLALFGSGNTDTQYF. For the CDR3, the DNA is TGTGCTAGCAGCTTAGCGCTATTCGGCTCGGGGAACACAGATACGCAGTATTTT.

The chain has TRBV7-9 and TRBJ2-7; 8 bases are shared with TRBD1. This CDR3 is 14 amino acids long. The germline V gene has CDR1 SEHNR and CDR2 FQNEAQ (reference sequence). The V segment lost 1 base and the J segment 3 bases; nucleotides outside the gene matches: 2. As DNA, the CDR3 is TGTGCCAGCAGCTTAGTGACAGGGGTCTACGAGCAGTACTTC. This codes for CASSLVTGVYEQYF.

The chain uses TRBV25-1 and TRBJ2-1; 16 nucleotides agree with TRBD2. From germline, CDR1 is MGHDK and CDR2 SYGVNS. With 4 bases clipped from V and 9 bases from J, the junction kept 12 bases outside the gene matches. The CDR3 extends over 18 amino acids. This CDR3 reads CASSGAGTSGRAWGEQFF. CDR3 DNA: TGTGCCAGCAGTGGCGCCGGGACTAGCGGGAGGGCCTGGGGTGAGCAGTTCTTC. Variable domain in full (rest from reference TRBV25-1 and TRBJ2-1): EADIYQTPRYLVIGTGKKITLECSQTMGHDKMYWYQQDPGMELHLIHYSYGVNSTEKGDLSSESTVSRIRTEHFPLTLESARPSHTSQYLCASSGAGTSGRAWGEQFFGPGTRLTVL.

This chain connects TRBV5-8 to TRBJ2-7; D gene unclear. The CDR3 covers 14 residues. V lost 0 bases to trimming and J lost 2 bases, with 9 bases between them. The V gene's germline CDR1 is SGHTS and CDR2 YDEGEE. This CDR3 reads CASSLGDTAYEQYF. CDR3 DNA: TGTGCCAGCAGCTTGGGAGACACCGCCTACGAGCAGTACTTC.

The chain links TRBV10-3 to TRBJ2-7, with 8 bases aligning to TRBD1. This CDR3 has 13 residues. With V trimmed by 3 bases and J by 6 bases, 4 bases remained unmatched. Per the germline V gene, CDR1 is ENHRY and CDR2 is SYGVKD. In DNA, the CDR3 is TGTGCCATCAGTGAAGGCAGGGGGCGCGAGCAGTACTTC. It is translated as CAISEGRGREQYF.

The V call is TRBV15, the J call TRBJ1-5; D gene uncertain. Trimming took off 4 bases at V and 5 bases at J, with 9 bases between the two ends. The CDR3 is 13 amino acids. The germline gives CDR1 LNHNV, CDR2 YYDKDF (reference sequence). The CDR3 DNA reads TGTGCCACCAGCACCCAGGTCGATCAGCCCCAGCATTTT. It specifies CATSTQVDQPQHF.